These 7 T cell receptor beta chains were sequenced from one sample in a study of shared clonotypes between healthy human individuals. Method: immunoSEQ multiplex PCR; TCRdb's copy keeps in-frame clones and lacks some. The data hold about 1.9 million clones, with 90% to 95% observed a single time. Naive CD8 cells were CD45RO-negative, positively selected for CCR7, excluding terminally differentiated effector memory CD45RA+ cells. The sample consisted of naive CD8+ T cells from PBMCs. These receptors were taken from a man between 18 and 35 years old in good health. Some clones in this sample may be carry-over from other donors' samples.

The chain couples TRBV19 to TRBJ2-7, with TRBD2 matching 9 bases. Per the germline V gene, CDR1 is LNHDA and CDR2 is SQIVND (reference sequence). The V segment lost 3 bases and the J segment 3 bases; nucleotides outside the gene matches: 6. This CDR3 is built from 15 residues. The CDR3 coding sequence is TGTGCCAGTAGTATTACAGCGGGAGGTCACTACGAGCAGTACTTC. Translation: CASSITAGGHYEQYF.

This sequence joins TRBV7-9 and TRBJ2-7; 7 bases line up with TRBD1. There are 15 residues in the CDR3. The germline gives CDR1 SEHNR, CDR2 FQNEAQ (reference sequence). V dropped 6 bases and J dropped 1; count of bases not matched to a gene: 9. The chain's CDR3 is CASSLYGTESYEQYF. The CDR3 coding sequence is TGTGCCAGCAGTCTCTATGGGACAGAGTCCTACGAGCAGTACTTC.

This clone was recorded only once. This chain links TRBV9 with TRBJ2-3, with 9 nucleotides matching TRBD2. Unmatched junction bases numbered 5, after V lost 0 bases and J lost 0 bases. CDR3 length equals 17 residues. Germline V CDR1 and CDR2: SGDLS, YYNGEE. CDR3 nucleotides: TGTGCCAGCAGCGTAGAGACTAGCGGACGAAGCACAGATACGCAGTATTTT. This translates into CASSVETSGRSTDTQYF.

Concerning this clone itself: The same CDR3 arises from other DNA sequences in this sample as well. The chain joins TRBV18 to TRBJ1-5; TRBD1 agrees at 7 bases. Per germline, CDR1 KGHSH and CDR2 LQKENI. Trimming cost V 6 bases and J 7 bases; bases outside gene matches: 6. This CDR3 is 13 amino acids long. The CDR3 DNA sequence: TGTGCCAGCTCTCCAGGGGGGGTCCAGCCCCAGCATTTT. Amino acids: CASSPGGVQPQHF.

This rearrangement joins TRBV6-5 to TRBJ2-1; possibly TRBD2 for D (6 bases). The germline CDR1 and CDR2 sequences are MNHEY and SVGAGI. This CDR3 region has 15 residues. V was clipped by 6 bases and J by 4 bases, with 16 bases between them. CDR3 loop: CASRDGTAAYNEQFF. The DNA for the CDR3 is TGTGCCAGCAGAGACGGGACTGCAGCTTACAATGAGCAGTTCTTC.

CDR3: CASSASGLSGNTIYF. The CDR3 DNA reads TGTGCCAGCAGCGCCTCAGGGCTCTCTGGAAACACCATATATTTT. The chain links TRBV9 to TRBJ1-3; D is possibly TRBD1 (5 bases). This CDR3 spans 15 amino acids. Germline assignment: CDR1 SGDLS and CDR2 YYNGEE. Trimming removed 3 bases at V and 0 bases at J, with 10 bases between.

The chain recombines TRBV28 with TRBJ2-6; D gene unclear. This CDR3 is built from 16 residues. Looked up from germline, CDR1 is MDHEN and CDR2 is SYDVKM. Trimming shortened V by 4 bases and J by 1 base, and 11 bases separated the two germline ends. CDR3 sequence (DNA): TGTGCCAGCAGTTCCCTCACAGAGTCTGGGGCCAACGTCCTGACTTTC. This codes for CASSSLTESGANVLTF.